These 18 T cell receptor beta chains originate from one sample sequenced in a study of blood T cell repertoires in COVID-19 (dated by TCRdb to 2018 to 2021). Library preparation was by the immunoSEQ multiplex PCR assay. The table comes from immuneACCESS by way of TCRdb, which keeps in-frame sequences with V and J called. Part of the clones is missing from these tables; in studies checked, under half for an unresolved V gene and the rest for unknown reasons. The sample table contains roughly 100,000 clones; only one count was recorded for approximately 80% of them. The ten most abundant clones make up approximately 3.6% of the sample. The specimen was peripheral blood. The receptors were sampled from a woman over 75 with active or convalescent COVID-19.

This chain uses TRBV27 with TRBJ2-1; 14 bases are shared with TRBD2. The CDR3 covers 18 residues. The ends lost 1 base at V and 7 bases at J; junction bases unmatched: 9. Germline values: CDR1 MNHEY, CDR2 SMNVEV (reference sequence). The CDR3 loop reads CASSLFGAGTSGSNEQFF. Written as DNA, the CDR3 is TGTGCCAGCAGTTTATTCGGAGCGGGGACTAGCGGGAGTAATGAGCAGTTCTTC.

The gene calls are TRBV9 and TRBJ2-4, with TRBD2 identical over 7 bases. The CDR3 has 15 amino acids. From germline, CDR1 is SGDLS and CDR2 YYNGEE. J gave up 5 bases and V 4 bases, and 9 bases lay outside the gene matches. CDR3 in amino acids: CASSPAAGPENIQYF. The CDR3, as DNA: TGTGCCAGCAGCCCAGCAGCGGGACCGGAAAACATTCAGTACTTC.

The rearrangement joins TRBV6-1 to TRBJ2-4; TRBD1 matches at 7 bases. There are 15 residues in the CDR3. With V trimmed by 3 bases and J by 4 bases, 6 bases remained unmatched. Germline loops: CDR1 MNHNS, CDR2 SASEGT. The CDR3 DNA follows: TGTGCCAGCAGTGAGCTGCCGGGACAGAAAAACATTCAGTACTTC. This gives the protein CASSELPGQKNIQYF.

The chain combines TRBV5-1 with TRBJ1-2; 7 nucleotides align to TRBD1. The CDR3 totals 16 residues. J was trimmed by 2 bases and V by 4 bases; bases with no gene match: 11. Germline V CDR1 and CDR2: SGHRS, YFSETQ. DNA for the CDR3: TGCGCCAGCAGCAGAAGAAGGGACAGCCCAAACTATGGCTACACCTTC. Protein product: CASSRRRDSPNYGYTF.

The gene calls are TRBV3-1 (or the pseudogene TRBV3-2) and TRBJ1-1; 7 bases are a match to TRBD1. Per the germline V gene, CDR1 is LGHDT and CDR2 is YNNKEL (reference sequence). V was pared by 2 bases and J by 6 bases, with 9 bases of the junction left unmatched. The CDR3 is 15 residues long. Here the CDR3 reads CASSQLPGGFAEAFF. The CDR3, as DNA: TGTGCCAGCAGCCAACTACCAGGGGGTTTCGCTGAAGCTTTCTTT.

The chain is built from TRBV10-2 and TRBJ1-6; a weak D match, TRBD1 (5 bases). V lost 2 bases and J lost 5, with 7 bases in between. Germline CDR1 reads WSHSY; CDR2 reads SAAADI. The CDR3 length is 14 residues. Written as DNA, the CDR3 is TGCGCCAGCAGTGAGGGAGGGGATAATTCACCCCTCCACTTT. The encoded protein is CASSEGGDNSPLHF.

The V call is TRBV5-1, the J call TRBJ2-1, with 8 bases identical to TRBD1. CDR1 is SGHRS and CDR2 is YFSETQ in the germline V gene. V trimming: 0 bases; J trimming: 2 bases; junction bases outside the gene matches: 4. The CDR3 sequence is 16 residues long. CDR3 DNA: TGCGCCAGCAGCTTGGTGGGACAGGTGACCTACAATGAGCAGTTCTTC. Protein product: CASSLVGQVTYNEQFF.

This clone was picked up a small number of times. V is TRBV29-1 and J is TRBJ1-6; 7 bases are a match to TRBD1. CDR3 length: 14 residues. Looked up from germline, CDR1 is SQVTM and CDR2 is ANQGSEA. The V gene end was trimmed by 4 bases and the J gene end by 6 bases; junction bases not matched to a gene: 6. The CDR3 is CSVGQGGPNSPLHF. The CDR3 DNA reads as TGCAGCGTTGGGCAGGGGGGACCTAATTCACCCCTCCACTTT.

This clone was detected only a few times. The chain joins TRBV2 to TRBJ2-2; 7 bases agree with TRBD2. From germline, CDR1 is SNHLY and CDR2 FYNNEI. This CDR3 is 15 amino acids long. V trimming: 8 bases; J trimming: 0 bases; junction bases outside the gene matches: 6. The CDR3, as DNA: TGTGCCAGCGCCGGGACTAACACGAACACCGGGGAGCTGTTTTTT. This codes for CASAGTNTNTGELFF.

The chain joins TRBV7-2 to TRBJ1-6; 12 bases are shared with TRBD1. The J segment lost 9 bases and the V segment lost 6 bases, leaving 6 bases of the junction unmatched. Germline V gene data show CDR1 as SGHTA and CDR2 as FQGNSA. CDR3 length equals 15 residues. CDR3 region: CASRKGQGAGSPLHF. The CDR3 bases are TGTGCCAGCAGGAAGGGACAGGGGGCAGGTTCACCCCTCCACTTT.

This chain connects TRBV19 to TRBJ1-2; 7 bases are a match to TRBD1. CDR1 is LNHDA, CDR2 SQIVND, per germline (reference sequence). The V segment lost 5 bases and the J segment 7 bases; nucleotides outside the gene matches: 10. CDR3 length equals 14 residues. CDR3 loop: CASSSDRATGGYTF. The CDR3 bases are TGTGCCAGTAGTTCCGACAGGGCGACAGGTGGCTACACCTTC.

The chain employs TRBV10-2 and TRBJ1-6; 9 bases are shared with TRBD1. The CDR3 sequence is 18 residues long. Germline loops: CDR1 WSHSY, CDR2 SAAADI. V trimming: 2 bases; J trimming: 0 bases; junction bases outside the gene matches: 5. CDR3 amino acids: CASSEQQGASSYNSPLHF. The CDR3, as DNA: TGCGCCAGCAGTGAGCAACAGGGGGCGAGCTCCTATAATTCACCCCTCCACTTT.

This clone was recorded only once. The chain is built from TRBV18 and TRBJ1-5, with D unclear. CDR1 and CDR2 from the germline V gene are KGHSH and LQKENI. Trimming pared 6 bases from V and 5 bases from J, leaving 11 bases between. The CDR3 spans 13 residues. The CDR3 region is CASSSDRDQPQHF. The CDR3 region has the DNA TGTGCCAGCTCCAGCGACCGAGATCAGCCCCAGCATTTT. Combining the CDR3 with reference TRBV18 and TRBJ1-5 gives the whole variable domain NAGVMQNPRHLVRRRGQEARLRCSPMKGHSHVYWYRQLPEEGLKFMVYLQKENIIDESGMPKERFSAEFPKEGPSILRIQQVVRGDSAAYFCASSSDRDQPQHFGDGTRLSIL.

V gene TRBV4-1 combines with J gene TRBJ2-7; 7 bases fit TRBD1. Trimming removed 0 bases from V and 5 bases from J; junction bases left unmatched: 7. In germline, CDR1 is MGHRA, CDR2 YSYEKL. The CDR3 consists of 15 residues. The CDR3, as DNA: TGCGCCAGCAGCCAAGATCCGGACAGGCAACACGAGCAGTACTTC. Amino acid sequence: CASSQDPDRQHEQYF.

This clone showed up just a few times. This rearrangement joins TRBV9 to TRBJ2-7; 10 positions match TRBD1. CDR1 and CDR2 (germline): SGDLS, YYNGEE. J lost 2 bases, V lost 2 bases, and 1 base had no gene match. CDR3 size: 14 residues. In DNA form, the CDR3 reads TGTGCCAGCAGCGTCGGGACAGGGGCCTACGAGCAGTACTTC. Its protein is CASSVGTGAYEQYF.

V usage is TRBV9 and J usage is TRBJ2-3, with 14 bases lining up with TRBD2. The germline V gene encodes CDR1 SGDLS and CDR2 YYNGEE. J gave up 6 bases and V 4 bases, and 4 bases lay outside the gene matches. The CDR3 runs to 15 residues. The chain's CDR3 is CASSHWTSGGDTQYF. The CDR3 DNA sequence: TGTGCCAGCAGCCACTGGACTAGCGGGGGGGATACGCAGTATTTT.

The rearrangement uses TRBV28 and TRBJ1-2, with D perhaps TRBD1 (5 bases). V was shortened by 6 bases and J by 3 bases, with 11 bases between the two germline ends. The CDR3 extends over 13 amino acids. Germline V CDR1 and CDR2: MDHEN, SYDVKM. The CDR3 DNA sequence: TGTGCCAGCAGCCTCCCACAGGACTATGGCTACACCTTC. Translation gives CASSLPQDYGYTF.

The V gene is TRBV11-2, the J gene TRBJ2-5, with TRBD1 as a possible D gene (6 bases). The CDR3 runs to 15 residues. Per germline, CDR1 SGHAT and CDR2 FQNNGV. Trimming removed 1 base from V and 11 bases from J, with 20 bases in between. The CDR3 nucleotides are TGTGCCAGCAGCTTAGTGTATACGGGACAAGAAATTCAGTACTTC. Translation gives CASSLVYTGQEIQYF.